Listed below are T cell receptor beta chains from one sample, sequenced in a study of cytomegalovirus exposure and HLA in healthy donors. The repertoire was sequenced with immunoSEQ multiplex PCR; TCRdb's copy has only in-frame clones and lacks some. The sample includes 120,000 to 150,000 clones, 60% to 80% of them seen just once. The sequencing input was PBMCs. The receptor source for this set is a middle-aged woman in good health and CMV-seropositive. Both conserved end residues are part of each CDR3. D genes are given only for firm matches. Not all rows give a size; the values are once, few, many and, for expanded clones, a class.

cdr3_nt,cdr3_aa,j_call,v_call,clone_size,d_call
TGCGCCAGCAGCCTGGGACTAGCGGTCCAAGAGACCCAGTACTTC,CASSLGLAVQETQYF,TRBJ2-5,TRBV5-1,.,TRBD2
TGCGCCAGCAGTTACGGACAGGGGGCCGCAGATACGCAGTATTTT,CASSYGQGAADTQYF,TRBJ2-3,TRBV10-1,.,TRBD1
TGTGCCAGCAGCTGGGGGGGTGGCACCTACGAGCAGTACTTC,CASSWGGGTYEQYF,TRBJ2-7,TRBV11-2,few,TRBD2
TGTGCCAGCAGTTACTCGGGCAGGGGGAATTCACCCCTCCACTTT,CASSYSGRGNSPLHF,TRBJ1-6,TRBV6-5,once,TRBD1
TGTGCCAGCAGTGAAGAGGACTTACCCCCCCACAATGAGCAGTTCTTC,CASSEEDLPPHNEQFF,TRBJ2-1,TRBV6-1,.,.
TGTGCCAGTCTTTCGGGACAGCTGAACTATGGCTACACCTTC,CASLSGQLNYGYTF,TRBJ1-2,TRBV21-1,.,.
TGTGCCAGCAGTGCGGGGGGATCCTATAATTCACCCCTCCACTTT,CASSAGGSYNSPLHF,TRBJ1-6,TRBV6-1,.,.
TGTGCCAGCAGCCAAACGTGGGGGCCCTTCAACGAGCAGTACTTC,CASSQTWGPFNEQYF,TRBJ2-7,TRBV4-2,once,.
TGCGCCAGCAGTGAGTGGGCAGGGAATCAGCCCCAGCATTTT,CASSEWAGNQPQHF,TRBJ1-5,TRBV10-2,.,.
TGTGCCAGCAGTTCCCAAGGGAGGGGCAATGAGCAGTTCTTC,CASSSQGRGNEQFF,TRBJ2-1,TRBV6-5,few,TRBD2
TGTGCCCCCCTAAAACCACCCCGGCAGTACTTC,CAPLKPPRQYF,TRBJ2-7,TRBV27,few,.
TGTGCCAGTAGTAGGGGCAGGGGGCTGAACACTGAAGCTTTCTTT,CASSRGRGLNTEAFF,TRBJ1-1,TRBV19,.,TRBD1
TGTGCCAGCAGCTGGGACACCTCTAACACTGAAGCTTTCTTT,CASSWDTSNTEAFF,TRBJ1-1,TRBV7-9,.,.
TGCGCCAGCAGCCAGGGGATAGCGGTGAGCTACGAGCAGTACTTC,CASSQGIAVSYEQYF,TRBJ2-7,TRBV4-1,.,.
TGTGCCAGCAGCTTAGTCTTCAGCGGGGGGGAGCAGTACTTC,CASSLVFSGGEQYF,TRBJ2-7,TRBV7-2,.,TRBD2
TGTGCCAGTAGCCCCTCGAGCACTGAAGCTTTCTTT,CASSPSSTEAFF,TRBJ1-1,TRBV19,few,.
TGCGCCAGCAGCTTGGAGACAGAAGAAGCTTTCTTT,CASSLETEEAFF,TRBJ1-1,TRBV5-1,.,.
TGTGCCAGCAGCCGCGGGGCGACAACCTACAATGAGCAGTTCTTC,CASSRGATTYNEQFF,TRBJ2-1,TRBV7-2,.,.
TGCGCCAGCAGCCCCTACTTCAAGGTGGGACAGCCTACCTACGAGCAGTACTTC,CASSPYFKVGQPTYEQYF,TRBJ2-7,TRBV4-1,.,TRBD1
TGTGCCAGTAGTATATCAGGAACTGGGGCCAACGTCCTGACTTTC,CASSISGTGANVLTF,TRBJ2-6,TRBV19,few,.
TGTGCCAGCAGTCCACTCGGGAGGCCAGGGGTGAACACTGAAGCTTTCTTT,CASSPLGRPGVNTEAFF,TRBJ1-1,TRBV2,.,.
TGTGCCAGTAGTAGGGACGGGGGAACAACTAATGAAAAACTGTTTTTT,CASSRDGGTTNEKLFF,TRBJ1-4,TRBV19,few,.
TGTGCCAGCAGTTACTCTGAGGTATTCCGTCAGCCCCAGCATTTT,CASSYSEVFRQPQHF,TRBJ1-5,TRBV6-6,.,.
TGTGCCTGGACAGATACCTACGAGCAGTACTTC,CAWTDTYEQYF,TRBJ2-7,TRBV30,.,.
TGTGCCAGCTCACCAGGGGTAGGAGGGGAGCAGTTCTTC,CASSPGVGGEQFF,TRBJ2-1,TRBV18,.,.
TGTGCCAGCAGCTTGGGCCAGGGGGCACAAGAGACCCAGTACTTC,CASSLGQGAQETQYF,TRBJ2-5,TRBV7-9,.,TRBD1
TGTGCCAGCAGGAGAACAGGGGGCCTTGGAAACACCATATATTTT,CASRRTGGLGNTIYF,TRBJ1-3,TRBV6-1,.,TRBD1
TGCAGCTTCCTCCCCGGGACAGGGGTCGAGCAGTACTTC,CSFLPGTGVEQYF,TRBJ2-7,TRBV29-1,.,TRBD1
TGTGCCAGCAGTGGTAGTCCGGGGGCAGATACGCAGTATTTT,CASSGSPGADTQYF,TRBJ2-3,TRBV2,.,.
TGCGCCAGCAGCCGGGACAGGGGAGATGAAAAACTGTTTTTT,CASSRDRGDEKLFF,TRBJ1-4,TRBV5-1,.,TRBD1
TGTGCCAGCCACCGGGGGGAGAATTCACCCCTCCACTTT,CASHRGENSPLHF,TRBJ1-6,TRBV19,.,.
TGTGCCAGCAGCTTAAATTGGGCAGATAGCAATCAGCCCCAGCATTTT,CASSLNWADSNQPQHF,TRBJ1-5,TRBV11-2,.,.
TGTGCCAGCACCCGGGACAGGCCTAACACCGGGGAGCTGTTTTTT,CASTRDRPNTGELFF,TRBJ2-2,TRBV7-7,.,TRBD1
TGCGCCAGCAGTGAGTTCGTGGGAAGGACTAGCGGGACCGAGCAGTACTTC,CASSEFVGRTSGTEQYF,TRBJ2-7,TRBV10-2,few,TRBD2
TGTGCCTGGAGTGTACAGGGTCACGAGCAGTACTTC,CAWSVQGHEQYF,TRBJ2-7,TRBV30,.,.
TGTGCCAGCAGTCAAGTATCGTTAGGGGCGAACAACTATGGCTACACCTTC,CASSQVSLGANNYGYTF,TRBJ1-2,TRBV28,once,.
TGTGCCAGCAGCGCCGAGGCGGGCACCGGGGAGCTGTTTTTT,CASSAEAGTGELFF,TRBJ2-2,TRBV9,.,.
TGTGCCAGCAGTTACCGACTAGGGAGCTCCTACGAGCAGTACTTC,CASSYRLGSSYEQYF,TRBJ2-7,TRBV6-5,.,.
TGTGCCAGCAGTTTATCCTTTGGACAGGCTGTCTCCTATAATTCACCCCTCCACTTT,CASSLSFGQAVSYNSPLHF,TRBJ1-6,TRBV28,.,TRBD1
TGCGCCAGCAGCCTACGCCCCGCAGGGAACACTGAAGCTTTCTTT,CASSLRPAGNTEAFF,TRBJ1-1,TRBV5-1,.,.
TGCGCCAGCAGATTTGGACAGGGCTCCTACGAGCAGTACTTC,CASRFGQGSYEQYF,TRBJ2-7,TRBV5-1,.,TRBD1
TGTGCCAGCAGCTTCCAGGACTTTGTCGGGGAGCTGTTTTTT,CASSFQDFVGELFF,TRBJ2-2,TRBV7-9,.,.
TGTGCCAGCAGCCTCGAATTAATGGGGGGCGGGGGGCCTACCTACGAGCAGTACTTC,CASSLELMGGGGPTYEQYF,TRBJ2-7,TRBV5-5,.,TRBD2
TGTGCCAGTAGTATTCGGACAGGGGGTCAGCCCCAGCATTTT,CASSIRTGGQPQHF,TRBJ1-5,TRBV19,.,TRBD1
TGTGCCAGCAGCTTAGCATTCCCAGGGGGGAACACTGAAGCTTTCTTT,CASSLAFPGGNTEAFF,TRBJ1-1,TRBV7-6,.,TRBD1